Listed below are T cell receptor beta chains from one sample, sequenced in a study of shared clonotypes between healthy human individuals. Profiling relied on immunoSEQ multiplex PCR, and the TCRdb table lists in-frame clones only, not all of them. This table holds 2 million to 3 million clones, roughly 93% found once. The sequenced material came from naive CD4+ T cells from PBMCs. The receptor set was obtained from a man between 18 and 29 years old in good health. Some clones in this sample may be carry-over from other donors' samples. Both conserved end residues are part of each CDR3. Fields, in order: D gene, CDR3 length, V gene, J gene, clone size, CDR3 protein, CDR3 DNA. D genes are given only for firm matches. Clone size is given for some rows only: seen once, a few or many times, or a class if the clone is expanded.

D gene: .; CDR3 length: 11; V gene: TRBV6-1; J gene: TRBJ2-7; clone size: .; CDR3 protein: CASTNNYEQYF; CDR3 DNA: TGTGCCAGCACAAACAACTACGAGCAGTACTTC
D gene: .; CDR3 length: 16; V gene: TRBV7-8; J gene: TRBJ1-4; clone size: .; CDR3 protein: CASSSLPGLPGMELFF; CDR3 DNA: TGTGCCAGCAGCTCACTCCCGGGACTCCCCGGGATGGAACTGTTTTTT
D gene: TRBD1; CDR3 length: 15; V gene: TRBV11-3; J gene: TRBJ1-4; clone size: .; CDR3 protein: CASSPKGQPNEKLFF; CDR3 DNA: TGTGCCAGCAGCCCAAAGGGACAGCCTAATGAAAAACTGTTTTTT
D gene: .; CDR3 length: 13; V gene: TRBV2; J gene: TRBJ1-3; clone size: .; CDR3 protein: CASSDTAGNTIYF; CDR3 DNA: TGTGCCAGCAGTGATACGGCTGGAAACACCATATATTTT
D gene: TRBD1; CDR3 length: 17; V gene: TRBV5-4; J gene: TRBJ1-2; clone size: .; CDR3 protein: CASSLPGQGRSNYGYTF; CDR3 DNA: TGTGCCAGCAGCTTACCGGGACAGGGGCGTAGTAACTATGGCTACACCTTC
D gene: .; CDR3 length: 12; V gene: TRBV5-8; J gene: TRBJ1-3; clone size: few; CDR3 protein: CASTVRRNTIYF; CDR3 DNA: TGTGCCAGCACCGTGAGGAGAAACACCATATATTTT
D gene: .; CDR3 length: 19; V gene: TRBV4-2; J gene: TRBJ2-2; clone size: .; CDR3 protein: CASSPALDGLGAATGELFF; CDR3 DNA: TGTGCCAGCAGCCCAGCACTCGACGGTCTCGGGGCGGCCACCGGGGAGCTGTTTTTT
D gene: .; CDR3 length: 14; V gene: TRBV19; J gene: TRBJ1-2; clone size: .; CDR3 protein: CASSRDTSNYGYTF; CDR3 DNA: TGTGCCAGTAGTAGGGACACCTCTAACTATGGCTACACCTTC
D gene: .; CDR3 length: 15; V gene: TRBV6-6; J gene: TRBJ2-1; clone size: .; CDR3 protein: CASSYPGAFYNEQFF; CDR3 DNA: TGTGCCAGCAGTTATCCGGGGGCCTTCTACAATGAGCAGTTCTTC
D gene: .; CDR3 length: 13; V gene: TRBV28; J gene: TRBJ1-1; clone size: .; CDR3 protein: CASSSFDNLAAFF; CDR3 DNA: TGTGCCAGCAGTTCCTTCGACAACCTTGCGGCTTTCTTT
D gene: .; CDR3 length: 14; V gene: TRBV28; J gene: TRBJ1-1; clone size: .; CDR3 protein: CASSLGGRWTEAFF; CDR3 DNA: TGTGCCAGCAGTTTAGGAGGGAGGTGGACTGAAGCTTTCTTT
D gene: .; CDR3 length: 15; V gene: TRBV9; J gene: TRBJ2-4; clone size: .; CDR3 protein: CASSPRGGGGHIQYF; CDR3 DNA: TGTGCCAGCAGCCCCCGGGGAGGGGGCGGTCACATTCAGTACTTC
D gene: .; CDR3 length: 13; V gene: TRBV2; J gene: TRBJ1-2; clone size: .; CDR3 protein: CASSETAFYGYTF; CDR3 DNA: TGTGCCAGCAGTGAAACAGCCTTCTATGGCTACACCTTC
D gene: .; CDR3 length: 15; V gene: TRBV5-1; J gene: TRBJ2-7; clone size: .; CDR3 protein: CASSPLVAGLYEQYF; CDR3 DNA: TGCGCCAGCAGCCCGTTGGTGGCAGGGTTGTACGAGCAGTACTTC
D gene: TRBD1; CDR3 length: 15; V gene: TRBV9; J gene: TRBJ2-3; clone size: .; CDR3 protein: CASSSGRDRVGTQYF; CDR3 DNA: TGTGCCAGCAGCTCGGGGAGGGACAGGGTCGGTACGCAGTATTTT
D gene: .; CDR3 length: 15; V gene: TRBV18; J gene: TRBJ2-1; clone size: .; CDR3 protein: CASSPITGPDNEQFF; CDR3 DNA: TGTGCCAGCTCACCTATTACGGGGCCAGACAATGAGCAGTTCTTC
D gene: TRBD1; CDR3 length: 14; V gene: TRBV4-1; J gene: TRBJ2-7; clone size: .; CDR3 protein: CASSQAWDRPEQYF; CDR3 DNA: TGCGCCAGCAGCCAAGCATGGGACAGGCCCGAGCAGTACTTC
D gene: .; CDR3 length: 14; V gene: TRBV28; J gene: TRBJ2-1; clone size: .; CDR3 protein: CASRTGGGYNEQFF; CDR3 DNA: TGTGCCAGCAGAACAGGAGGAGGGTACAATGAGCAGTTCTTC
D gene: .; CDR3 length: 13; V gene: TRBV28; J gene: TRBJ2-7; clone size: .; CDR3 protein: CASRGRLTYEQYF; CDR3 DNA: TGTGCCAGCAGAGGCCGGCTCACCTACGAGCAGTACTTC
D gene: .; CDR3 length: 16; V gene: TRBV5-4; J gene: TRBJ1-4; clone size: .; CDR3 protein: CASSWGGDSTNEKLFF; CDR3 DNA: TGTGCCAGCAGCTGGGGAGGCGATTCAACTAATGAAAAACTGTTTTTT
D gene: TRBD1; CDR3 length: 14; V gene: TRBV10-3; J gene: TRBJ1-1; clone size: .; CDR3 protein: CAMGTGMGNTEAFF; CDR3 DNA: TGTGCCATGGGGACAGGGATGGGGAACACTGAAGCTTTCTTT
D gene: .; CDR3 length: 15; V gene: TRBV28; J gene: TRBJ1-2; clone size: .; CDR3 protein: CASSISPGGKYGYTF; CDR3 DNA: TGTGCCAGCAGTATTAGCCCCGGGGGGAAGTATGGCTACACCTTC
D gene: TRBD1; CDR3 length: 16; V gene: TRBV4-2; J gene: TRBJ1-5; clone size: .; CDR3 protein: CASSQEPQGRNQPQHF; CDR3 DNA: TGTGCCAGCAGCCAAGAACCACAGGGGCGCAATCAGCCCCAGCATTTT
D gene: .; CDR3 length: 15; V gene: TRBV6-5; J gene: TRBJ2-1; clone size: .; CDR3 protein: CASRTPNLGLKEQFF; CDR3 DNA: TGTGCCAGCAGAACACCCAACCTGGGGCTAAAAGAGCAGTTCTTC
D gene: TRBD2; CDR3 length: 18; V gene: TRBV4-2; J gene: TRBJ2-7; clone size: .; CDR3 protein: CASSKSAGVSTSFYEQYF; CDR3 DNA: TGTGCCAGCAGCAAATCGGCGGGAGTCTCGACCTCCTTCTACGAGCAGTACTTC
D gene: TRBD1; CDR3 length: 17; V gene: TRBV7-9; J gene: TRBJ1-5; clone size: .; CDR3 protein: CASSLGAGGNDIQPQHF; CDR3 DNA: TGTGCCAGCAGCTTAGGGGCAGGGGGCAATGATATTCAGCCCCAGCATTTT
D gene: .; CDR3 length: 18; V gene: TRBV5-8; J gene: TRBJ2-5; clone size: .; CDR3 protein: CASSLSIQAWGAGETQYF; CDR3 DNA: TGTGCCAGCAGCCTATCCATCCAAGCCTGGGGGGCAGGGGAGACCCAGTACTTC
D gene: .; CDR3 length: 15; V gene: TRBV5-8; J gene: TRBJ1-5; clone size: .; CDR3 protein: CASSRGTLRDQPQHF; CDR3 DNA: TGTGCCAGCAGCCGCGGAACCCTTCGAGATCAGCCCCAGCATTTT
D gene: .; CDR3 length: 14; V gene: TRBV28; J gene: TRBJ2-7; clone size: .; CDR3 protein: CASSSDGGTYEQYF; CDR3 DNA: TGTGCCAGCAGTTCGGACGGAGGAACCTACGAGCAGTACTTC